The present TCR beta chain was sequenced within a study of cytomegalovirus exposure and HLA in healthy donors. V was clipped by 0 bases and J by 5 bases; unmatched bases: 8. The CDR3 extends over 18 amino acids. Per the germline V gene, CDR1 is MGHRA and CDR2 is YSYEKL. The PCR contained 60 Vbeta and 13 Jbeta primers. Clones were read by immunoSEQ multiplex PCR, and TCRdb kept only the in-frame ones, dropping some. Of under 250,000 clones listed, roughly 79% were seen once; the top ten hold about 1.9%. Details on this clone: The antigen is unknown.

The study sampled nominally healthy donors, though unrecorded immune exposures were likely. Study results and limitations: Under in vitro conditions, a few CMV-associated chains were confirmed as specific for CMV antigens.

The sample consisted of PBMCs. The receptor was derived from a man aged 25-45 years in good health and CMV-seronegative. The chain couples TRBV4-1 to TRBJ2-1; 12 bases agree with TRBD2. The CDR3: CASSQDSGRTSGDNEQFF. DNA for the CDR3: TGCGCCAGCAGCCAAGATTCGGGGCGGACTAGCGGGGACAATGAGCAGTTCTTC.